This TCR beta chain is from a study of blood T cell repertoires in COVID-19. Study overall: Sites in the United States, Italy and Spain provided acute and convalescent COVID-19 samples. PBMCs, B-cell-depleted T cells, or T cells provided the cDNA or gDNA that made up the material.

Original handling: For nucleated cells, counts were estimated from reference gene primer amplification. Clones were sequenced by immunoSEQ multiplex PCR, and TCRdb holds only the in-frame ones, with some missing. That table furnishes V, J and clone size, whereas the DNA furnished D and trimming. The sample records about 13,000 clones, around 88% being singletons. CDR3 length equals 13 residues. Germline V gene sequence: CDR1 SGHAT, CDR2 FQDESV (reference sequence). V gave up 2 bases and J gave up 2 bases, with 7 bases separating them. This clone was seen a handful of times. This rearrangement joins TRBV11-1 to TRBJ2-7; the D is unclear. The material sequenced was peripheral blood. The clonotype originates from an older man with acute or convalescent COVID-19. CDR3 protein: CASSLRQTYEQYF. The CDR3 region has the DNA TGTGCCAGCAGCTTACGACAAACCTACGAGCAGTACTTC. The whole variable domain, remainder taken from reference TRBV11-1 and TRBJ2-7, is EAEVAQSPRYKITEKSQAVAFWCDPISGHATLYWYRQILGQGPELLVQFQDESVVDDSQLPKDRFSAERLKGVDSTLKIQPAELGDSAMYLCASSLRQTYEQYFGPGTRLTVT.